These 25 T cell receptor beta chains originate from one sample sequenced in a study of neoadjuvant anti-PD-1 for oral cavity cancer. Clones were read by immunoSEQ multiplex PCR, and TCRdb kept only the in-frame ones, dropping some. The sample records about 14,000 clones, 71% being singletons. Sequencing was performed on PBMCs, taken before nivolumab (anti-PD-1) treatment. The receptors were sampled from a person aged 35-79 years with oral cavity squamous cell carcinoma.

This chain links TRBV7-9 with TRBJ1-1, with D maybe TRBD1 (6 bases). CDR1 is SEHNR and CDR2 is FQNEAQ in the germline V gene (reference sequence). CDR3 length: 19 amino acids. Trimming removed 3 bases from V and 0 bases from J, with 23 bases in between. CDR3 loop: CASSFSRFLTGQLNTEAFF. CDR3 coding DNA: TGTGCCAGCAGCTTTAGCCGCTTTTTGACGGGACAACTGAACACTGAAGCTTTCTTT.

CDR3 loop: CASTTRGGRENTEAFF. The CDR3 nucleotides read TGTGCCAGCACTACGCGGGGGGGTAGAGAAAACACTGAAGCTTTCTTT. The V and J genes are TRBV13 and TRBJ1-1; tentatively, D is TRBD1 (5 bases). The CDR3 sequence is 16 residues long. The V gene lost 7 bases and the J gene lost 2 bases, with 20 bases spanning the gap. Germline-derived CDR1 and CDR2 are PRHDT and FYEKMQ (reference sequence).

Notes on this clone: This CDR3 is also generated by other DNA sequences in the sample. This chain uses TRBV19 with TRBJ2-3; D unresolved. CDR1 and CDR2 (germline): LNHDA, SQIVND (reference sequence). The CDR3 is 13 amino acids. V lost 1 base and J lost 2, with 4 bases in between. The CDR3 loop is CASSIAATDTQYF. The CDR3 DNA is TGTGCCAGTAGTATAGCGGCCACAGATACGCAGTATTTT.

This sequence joins TRBV5-4 and TRBJ1-2, with 7 bases fitting TRBD1. Losses at the gene ends were 5 bases for V and 2 bases for J; bases not matched to a gene: 12. CDR1 and CDR2 (germline): SGHNT, YYREEE (reference sequence). The length of the CDR3 is 16 residues. The CDR3 protein is CASRWGRQGLNYGYTF. CDR3 in DNA: TGTGCCAGCAGGTGGGGCAGACAGGGTTTAAACTATGGCTACACCTTC. The variable domain in full, completed from reference TRBV5-4 and TRBJ1-2, reads ETGVTQSPTHLIKTRGQQVTLRCSSQSGHNTVSWYQQALGQGPQFIFQYYREEENGRGNFPPRFSGLQFPNYSSELNVNALELDDSALYLCASRWGRQGLNYGYTFGSGTRLTVV.

With regard to this clone: Its ends do not fully match the called genes, so a read error is possible. The chain has TRBV6-5 and TRBJ2-1; D possibly matches TRBD1 or TRBD2 (5 bases each). CDR3 length: 14 amino acids. Germline V gene data show CDR1 as MNHEY and CDR2 as SVGAGI. The CDR3 is CASSQGPSHNEQFF. In nucleotides, the CDR3 is TGTGCCAGCAGCCAGGGACCCTCCCACAATGAGCAGTTCTTC.

The chain couples TRBV5-8 to TRBJ2-6, with D maybe TRBD2 (5 bases). Trimming left V 4 bases short and J 0 bases short, with 14 bases between. This CDR3 region has 17 residues. Per the germline V gene, CDR1 is SGHTS and CDR2 is YDEGEE. The CDR3 spells CASSAGLFSSGANVLTF. In DNA, the CDR3 is TGTGCCAGCAGCGCGGGCCTTTTTAGCTCTGGGGCCAACGTCCTGACTTTC.

The V gene is TRBV5-8, the J gene TRBJ2-1; TRBD1 matches 8 bases. The CDR3 extends over 16 amino acids. V shed 1 base, J shed 1 base, and the junction held 4 bases outside the gene matches. Germline V gives CDR1 SGHTS, CDR2 YDEGEE. The CDR3 spells CASSLFQGASYNEQFF. The CDR3 nucleotides are TGTGCCAGCAGCTTGTTCCAGGGGGCGTCCTACAATGAGCAGTTCTTC. The whole variable domain, remainder taken from reference TRBV5-8 and TRBJ2-1, is EAGVTQSPTHLIKTRGQQATLRCSPISGHTSVYWYQQALGLGLQFLLWYDEGEERNRGNFPPRFSGRQFPNYSSELNVNALELEDSALYLCASSLFQGASYNEQFFGPGTRLTVL.

The rearrangement joins TRBV7-7 to TRBJ2-3, with 10 bases matching TRBD2. With 4 bases clipped from V and 1 base from J, the junction kept 2 bases outside the gene matches. The V gene's germline CDR1 is SSHAT and CDR2 FNYEAQ (reference sequence). The CDR3 loop spans 15 amino acids. The CDR3 DNA reads TGTGCCAGCAGCTCCGGGACTAGCGGCACAGATACGCAGTATTTT. It is translated as CASSSGTSGTDTQYF.

This clone occurred a few times. The chain has TRBV19 and TRBJ1-2; D is unresolved. CDR3 length: 14 amino acids. Germline CDR1 and CDR2: LNHDA and SQIVND (reference sequence). V was shortened by 3 bases and J by 3 bases, with 11 bases between the two germline ends. The CDR3: CASSISSGYYGYTF. The CDR3 DNA is TGTGCCAGTAGTATTTCTAGCGGCTACTATGGCTACACCTTC.

The chain employs TRBV2 and TRBJ2-5; D remains unclear. The CDR3 runs 14 residues. Germline CDR1 SNHLY, CDR2 FYNNEI. With 7 bases removed from V and 3 bases from J, the gap between germline ends came to 15 bases. The CDR3, as DNA: TGTGCCAGCAAAGTGGGCAGTGGGAAAGAGACCCAGTACTTC. Protein product: CASKVGSGKETQYF.

This clone was seen once. The chain links TRBV19 to TRBJ1-3; D unresolved. Trimming removed 5 bases at V and 3 bases at J, with 11 bases between. Germline CDR1 reads LNHDA; CDR2 reads SQIVND (reference sequence). This CDR3 spans 14 amino acids. The CDR3 DNA reads as TGTGCCAGTAGTCGGGAGAATTTTGGAAACACCATATATTTT. Residues: CASSRENFGNTIYF.

This chain joins TRBV6-5 and TRBJ2-1, with a possible D match to TRBD2 (5 bases). CDR3 size: 12 residues. Germline lookup yields CDR1 MNHEY and CDR2 SVGAGI. Trimming pared 5 bases from V and 9 bases from J, leaving 11 bases between. The CDR3 sequence: CASSRADREQFF. In DNA form, the CDR3 reads TGTGCCAGCAGTCGAGCGGATCGTGAGCAGTTCTTC.

The chain joins TRBV5-1 to TRBJ2-1; TRBD2 matches 7 bases. The trim removed 0 bases at V and 4 bases at J, leaving 10 bases unmatched. The CDR3 has 17 amino acids. Germline CDR1 reads SGHRS; CDR2 reads YFSETQ. CDR3: CASSLEAGLAVYNEQFF. The CDR3 region has the DNA TGCGCCAGCAGCTTGGAGGCGGGTCTAGCGGTTTACAATGAGCAGTTCTTC.

The chain has TRBV5-8 and TRBJ1-5, with 9 bases aligning to TRBD1. This CDR3 is 12 amino acids long. The junction had 4 bases not matched to a gene; V was cut back by 0 bases and J by 15 bases. The germline V gene has CDR1 SGHTS and CDR2 YDEGEE. The CDR3 loop is CASSLEPGQGHF. The CDR3, as DNA: TGTGCCAGCAGCTTGGAACCGGGACAGGGGCATTTT.

CDR3: CASSEAPGSNQPQHF. CDR3 nucleotide sequence: TGTGCCAGCAGTGAAGCGCCGGGGAGCAATCAGCCCCAGCATTTT. The genes are TRBV6-1 and TRBJ1-5; D gene unclear. Germline V CDR1 and CDR2: MNHNS, SASEGT. The CDR3 is 15 residues long. V was trimmed by 0 bases and J by 1 base, leaving 7 bases between them.

This clone has more than one count but fewer than ten. This chain uses TRBV19 with TRBJ1-3, with 8 bases that match TRBD1. Germline-derived CDR1 and CDR2 are LNHDA and SQIVND (reference sequence). Germline trimming cut 7 bases from V and 0 bases from J; bases unmatched to any gene: 5. This CDR3 is built from 15 residues. Here the CDR3 DNA reads TGTGCCAGTAAGGGACAGGCGGTCTCTGGAAACACCATATATTTT. It translates to CASKGQAVSGNTIYF. The full variable domain, its missing parts supplied by reference TRBV19 and TRBJ1-3, is DGGITQSPKYLFRKEGQNVTLSCEQNLNHDAMYWYRQDPGQGLRLIYYSQIVNDFQKGDIAEGYSVSREKKESFPLTVTSAQKNPTAFYLCASKGQAVSGNTIYFGEGSWLTVV.

This chain links TRBV10-2 with TRBJ1-4; 8 bases match TRBD1. Losses at the gene ends were 6 bases for V and 5 bases for J; bases not matched to a gene: 11. The germline V gene encodes CDR1 WSHSY and CDR2 SAAADI. The CDR3 totals 16 residues. The DNA of the CDR3 is TGCGCCAGCAGCGGTACAGGGGGAGTTGCGAATGAAAAACTGTTTTTT. This gives the protein CASSGTGGVANEKLFF.

The rearrangement links TRBV2 to TRBJ2-5; the match to TRBD2 covers 11 bases. V dropped 4 bases and J dropped 4; count of bases not matched to a gene: 5. This CDR3 spans 15 amino acids. From germline, CDR1 is SNHLY and CDR2 FYNNEI. For the CDR3, the DNA is TGTGCCAGCAGTGCGAGTAGCGGGAGGGGAGAGACCCAGTACTTC. Protein: CASSASSGRGETQYF.

The chain recombines TRBV7-3 with TRBJ2-6; the D gene is possibly TRBD2 (5 bases). Germline loops: CDR1 SGHTA, CDR2 FQGTGA. Trimming removed 0 bases at V and 2 bases at J, with 8 bases between. The CDR3 has 16 amino acids. The CDR3 bases are TGTGCCAGCAGCTTAACGAGGGCCCCTGGGGCCAACGTCCTGACTTTC. This gives the protein CASSLTRAPGANVLTF.

The chain has TRBV11-1 and TRBJ2-7; 9 bases agree with TRBD1. Germline trimming cut 5 bases from V and 1 base from J; bases unmatched to any gene: 6. CDR1 is SGHAT, CDR2 FQDESV, per germline (reference sequence). CDR3 size: 15 residues. The CDR3 nucleotides are TGTGCCAGCAGCGAGGGACAGGGCGGATCCTACGAGCAGTACTTC. It encodes CASSEGQGGSYEQYF.

This sequence joins TRBV6-4 and TRBJ1-1; weak D call: TRBD1 (6 bases). Germline V gives CDR1 MRHNA, CDR2 SNTAGT. This CDR3 region has 14 residues. With 3 bases removed from V and 3 bases from J, the gap between germline ends came to 11 bases. The CDR3 loop reads CASSETGLYTEAFF. The DNA of the CDR3 is TGTGCCAGCAGTGAGACAGGACTATACACTGAAGCTTTCTTT.

J is TRBJ1-2 and V is TRBV7-8; a weak D match, TRBD1 (5 bases). Looked up from germline, CDR1 is SGHVS and CDR2 is FQNEAQ. This CDR3 comprises 15 residues. V was clipped by 4 bases and J by 1 base, with 13 bases between them. CDR3 in DNA: TGTGCCAGCAGCTCCTACAGGTCTCTTAACTATGGCTACACCTTC. Encoded protein: CASSSYRSLNYGYTF.

This clone was seen just once. The chain carries TRBV4-1 and TRBJ2-7, with D tentatively TRBD2 (5 bases). V was trimmed by 3 bases and J by 2 bases, leaving 17 bases between them. Germline assignment: CDR1 MGHRA and CDR2 YSYEKL. This CDR3 is built from 16 residues. The CDR3: CASSQPLRGQAYEQYF. For the CDR3, the DNA is TGCGCCAGCAGCCAGCCCCTACGAGGGCAGGCCTACGAGCAGTACTTC.

The V call is TRBV30, the J call TRBJ1-6; D gene uncertain. V dropped 2 bases and J dropped 10 bases, with 9 bases sitting between them. CDR1 is GTSNPN and CDR2 is SVGIG in the germline V gene (reference sequence). The CDR3 runs to 12 residues. The CDR3, as DNA: TGTGCCTGGAGTACGGTAAAATCACCCCTCCACTTT. Translating gives CAWSTVKSPLHF.

The gene calls are TRBV19 and TRBJ1-2; possible D gene TRBD1, 5 bases. Germline CDR1 reads LNHDA; CDR2 reads SQIVND (reference sequence). The V end was cut by 3 bases, the J end by 5 bases, with 16 bases between. CDR3 length equals 15 residues. For the CDR3, the DNA is TGTGCCAGTAGTATTTTTCCGGCAGGGTGGTATGGCTACACCTTC. Its protein product is CASSIFPAGWYGYTF.